Following are 20 T cell receptor beta chains from one sample sequenced in a study of spatial heterogeneity in lung cancer. Time point here: sample taken at primary tumor resection. Frozen PBMC, nontumor lung or tumor provided whole RNA, which was sequenced unsorted. TCRdb redid the calling of the 5' RACE reads with MiXCR, one entry per CDR3 protein. The sample includes about 17,000 distinct CDR3 sequences, roughly 23% of them seen just once. Sequencing used PBMCs, obtained at surgery. All receptors come from a female donor with early-stage non-small cell lung cancer.

Ten or more counts support this clonotype. The chain uses TRBV6-2 or TRBV6-3 and TRBJ2-2; a possible D gene is TRBD2 (5 bases). The CDR3 runs 18 residues. CDR1 and CDR2 from the germline V gene are MNHEY and SVGEGT. Trimming stripped 6 bases from V and 0 bases from J, with 20 bases between. As DNA, the CDR3 is TGTGCCAGCAGCCGAACCTCTAGCCCTAACGCGAACACCGGGGAGCTGTTTTTT. Translating gives CASSRTSSPNANTGELFF.

The rearrangement joins TRBV11-1 to TRBJ1-1, with 11 bases aligning to TRBD1. The V and J ends lost 3 bases and 5 bases, in that order; junction bases with no gene match: 5. The length of the CDR3 is 15 residues. Germline V gene sequence: CDR1 SGHAT, CDR2 FQDESV (reference sequence). CDR3 in DNA: TGTGCCAGCAGCTTGTGGGACAGGGGGAGGACTGAAGCTTTCTTT. Translating it yields CASSLWDRGRTEAFF.

This clonotype was observed many times. CDR3 DNA sequence: TGTGCCAGCAGTTCTGGGGCTGGGGCCAACGTCCTGACTTTC. As protein: CASSSGAGANVLTF. The chain recombines TRBV28 with TRBJ2-6, with D uncertain. Looked up from germline, CDR1 is MDHEN and CDR2 is SYDVKM. CDR3 length equals 14 residues. Trimming pared 4 bases from V and 2 bases from J, leaving 6 bases between.

This clonotype rates as medium-sized. The chain uses TRBV24-1 and TRBJ2-5, with 7 bases identical to TRBD2. With V trimmed by 6 bases and J by 1 base, 7 bases remained unmatched. This CDR3 comprises 15 residues. Germline-derived CDR1 and CDR2 are KGHDR and SFDVKD. The CDR3 DNA sequence: TGTGCCACCAGTTTAAGCGGGACTGGCCAAGAGACCCAGTACTTC. Translated: CATSLSGTGQETQYF.

This clonotype showed up just a few times. The J gene is TRBJ2-5, the V gene TRBV6-5, with TRBD1 identical over 8 bases. Germline lookup yields CDR1 MNHEY and CDR2 SVGAGI. With V trimmed by 8 bases and J by 13 bases, 15 bases remained unmatched. This CDR3 is built from 13 residues. In DNA, the CDR3 is TGTGCCAGCCGGGGGACAGGACCGGATCGGTGGTACTTC. The encoded protein is CASRGTGPDRWYF.

This clonotype was counted at least ten times. This chain uses TRBV4-3 with TRBJ2-1, with D tentatively TRBD1 or TRBD2 (5 bases each). The length of the CDR3 is 15 residues. The germline CDR1 and CDR2 sequences are LGHNA and YSLEER. Trimming took 0 bases from V and 6 from J, leaving 12 bases between them. CDR3 protein: CASSQDLEGPNEQFF. CDR3 coding DNA: TGCGCCAGCAGCCAAGATCTCGAGGGACCCAATGAGCAGTTCTTC.

This clonotype was picked up many times. This chain connects TRBV7-7 to TRBJ1-4; D possibly corresponds to TRBD1 (5 bases). CDR1 SSHAT and CDR2 FNYEAQ come from the germline V gene (reference sequence). The V and J ends lost 5 bases and 9 bases respectively, with 10 bases between them. The CDR3 extends over 12 amino acids. The CDR3 loop is CASSPGGQKLFF. The CDR3 nucleotides are TGTGCCAGCAGCCCGGGGGGTCAAAAACTGTTTTTT.

This clonotype has a count of ten or more. The rearrangement uses TRBV7-2 and TRBJ1-2, with TRBD1 identical over 9 bases. The CDR3 length is 16 residues. J gave up 0 bases and V 2 bases, and 4 bases lay outside the gene matches. The germline V gene encodes CDR1 SGHTA and CDR2 FQGNSA. The CDR3 region has the DNA TGTGCCAGCAGCTTAACAGGGGGCGCGCCTAACTATGGCTACACCTTC. This translates into CASSLTGGAPNYGYTF.

This clonotype has ten or more counts. The chain combines TRBV5-1 with TRBJ2-3, with TRBD2 matching over 11 bases. The CDR3 loop spans 14 amino acids. In germline, CDR1 is SGHRS, CDR2 YFSETQ. Trimming took 4 bases from V and 3 from J; bases not matched to a gene: 1. The CDR3 bases are TGCGCCAGCAGCCGGACTAGCGGGACAGATACGCAGTATTTT. The encoded protein is CASSRTSGTDTQYF.

This clonotype is medium-sized within its sample. J is TRBJ2-6 and V is TRBV20-1; D not certain. Trimming cost V 3 bases and J 0 bases, with 9 bases left between them. Germline loops: CDR1 DFQATT, CDR2 SNEGSKA (reference sequence). The CDR3 has 15 residues. The CDR3 coding sequence is TGCAGTGCTAGGGTAGGAGACTCTGGGGCCAACGTCCTGACTTTC. Translating it yields CSARVGDSGANVLTF.

In this sample, this clonotype turned up many times. This rearrangement joins TRBV19 to TRBJ1-6; D gene ambiguous. Looked up from germline, CDR1 is LNHDA and CDR2 is SQIVND (reference sequence). The CDR3 runs 11 residues. V was shortened by 10 bases and J by 7 bases, with 8 bases between the two germline ends. In DNA, the CDR3 is TGTGCCACAAGCGGGAATTCACCCCTCCACTTT. It codes for CATSGNSPLHF.

Many counts were recorded for this clonotype. The chain is built from TRBV6-4 and TRBJ2-1, with D unclear. The V end was cut by 0 bases, the J end by 0 bases, with 6 bases between. Germline lookup yields CDR1 MRHNA and CDR2 SNTAGT. CDR3 length: 15 amino acids. The CDR3 DNA reads as TGTGCCAGCAGTGACTCTTCTAGCTCCTACAATGAGCAGTTCTTC. This encodes CASSDSSSSYNEQFF.

This clonotype has only one observation. V gene TRBV25-1 combines with J gene TRBJ2-1; no clear D gene. The length of the CDR3 is 14 residues. V lost 2 bases, J lost 8 bases, and 13 bases lay in between. Germline V gene lookup returns CDR1 MGHDK and CDR2 SYGVNS. In DNA form, the CDR3 reads TGTGCCAGCAGTGAACAGGTATCTTACGATGAGCAGTTCTTC. Translating it yields CASSEQVSYDEQFF.

The sample holds many counts of this clonotype. V usage is TRBV30 and J usage is TRBJ1-2; TRBD1 aligns across 8 bases. This CDR3 region has 15 residues. Germline V gene sequence: CDR1 GTSNPN, CDR2 SVGIG (reference sequence). After removal of 7 bases from V and 4 bases from J, the junction contained 14 bases not matched to a gene. CDR3: CASRDRRIPIYGYTF. The CDR3 DNA reads as TGTGCCTCAAGGGACAGGAGAATACCGATCTATGGCTACACCTTC.

This clonotype was counted at least ten times. The chain couples TRBV24-1 to TRBJ2-5; unclear D gene. The ends were cut back, 5 bases at V and 5 bases at J, with 23 bases in the middle. The CDR3 has 17 amino acids. The V gene's germline CDR1 is KGHDR and CDR2 SFDVKD. CDR3 DNA sequence: TGTGCCACCAGTGGTTCATTTGGTTGGGCCGAGGAGGAGACCCAGTACTTC. This sequence encodes CATSGSFGWAEEETQYF.

This clonotype was observed at least ten times. This chain uses TRBV7-2 with TRBJ1-3; D is ambiguous. The CDR3 contains 14 residues. V lost 0 bases, J lost 0 bases, and 3 bases lay in between. Germline values: CDR1 SGHTA, CDR2 FQGNSA. The CDR3 protein is CASSLAGSGNTIYF. CDR3 nucleotide sequence: TGTGCCAGCAGCTTAGCCGGCTCTGGAAACACCATATATTTT.

This clonotype was recorded at least ten times. The CDR3 sequence: CASSALGRTEAFF. The CDR3 nucleotides read TGTGCCAGCAGCGCACTGGGGAGGACTGAAGCTTTCTTT. The rearrangement uses TRBV7-2 and TRBJ1-1; D is uncertain. V was clipped by 5 bases and J by 5 bases, with 12 bases between them. This CDR3 is 13 amino acids long. CDR1 is SGHTA, CDR2 FQGNSA, per germline.

By sample fraction, this clonotype is medium-sized. V is TRBV5-1 and J is TRBJ2-2; 14 bases align to TRBD2. The CDR3 sequence is 19 residues long. The V gene end was trimmed by 2 bases and the J gene end by 4 bases; junction bases not matched to a gene: 10. From germline, CDR1 is SGHRS and CDR2 YFSETQ. CDR3 in amino acids: CASSFSGTSGGTPTGELFF. The DNA of the CDR3 is TGCGCCAGCAGCTTCTCCGGGACTAGCGGGGGAACCCCCACCGGGGAGCTGTTTTTT.

This clonotype was seen at least ten times. The J gene is TRBJ1-6, the V gene TRBV20-1; no reliable D call. Germline V lookup: CDR1 DFQATT, CDR2 SNEGSKA (reference sequence). The ends were cut back, 6 bases at V and 7 bases at J, with 16 bases in the middle. The CDR3 is 14 amino acids. The CDR3 DNA reads TGCAGTGCGCTCAATCCCGGGAGGAATTCACCCCTCCACTTT. Encoded protein: CSALNPGRNSPLHF.

The table lists this clonotype with a few counts. This chain links TRBV9 with TRBJ1-1; D unresolved. This CDR3 is 13 amino acids long. Trimming stripped 1 base from V and 4 bases from J, with 8 bases between. Germline CDR1 SGDLS, CDR2 YYNGEE. The CDR3 DNA is TGTGCCAGCAGCGTAACCGAGGGCACTGAAGCTTTCTTT. Translation gives CASSVTEGTEAFF. Complete variable domain (other parts from reference TRBV9 and TRBJ1-1): DSGVTQTPKHLITATGQRVTLRCSPRSGDLSVYWYQQSLDQGLQFLIQYYNGEERAKGNILERFSAQQFPDLHSELNLSSLELGDSALYFCASSVTEGTEAFFGQGTRLTVV.